Below are 10 T cell receptor beta chains sequenced from a single sample in a study of shared clonotypes between healthy human individuals. The method was immunoSEQ multiplex PCR; TCRdb's version includes in-frame clones alone and lacks a portion of them. The table lists 2 million to 2.5 million clones, 85% to 95% of them singletons, with roughly 0.34% in the top ten. Specimen: naive CD4+ T cells from PBMCs. Subset noted: CD45RA+ positively selected. The origin of the receptors is a young man in good health. Some clones in this sample may be carry-over from other donors' samples.

To note about this clone: In the same sample, other DNA sequences code for this CDR3. The rearrangement joins TRBV6-5 to TRBJ1-1; D is unresolved. CDR3 length: 13 residues. The ends were cut back, 2 bases at V and 3 bases at J, with 7 bases in the middle. Germline assignment: CDR1 MNHEY and CDR2 SVGAGI. The CDR3 region is CASSYSGYTEAFF. For the CDR3, the DNA is TGTGCCAGCAGTTACAGTGGATACACTGAAGCTTTCTTT.

Here the CDR3 DNA reads TGTGCCAGCAGCTCCCGACAGCAGAATCAGCCCCAGCATTTT. It yields the protein CASSSRQQNQPQHF. The chain is built from TRBV7-8 and TRBJ1-5; TRBD1 is a possible D gene (5 bases). This CDR3 contains 14 residues. CDR1 SGHVS and CDR2 FQNEAQ come from the germline V gene. The germline V and J ends were trimmed by 4 bases and 4 bases, with 11 bases remaining between them.

The chain couples TRBV7-9 to TRBJ1-2; weak D call: TRBD1 (6 bases). Between the trimmed V and J ends, which lost 5 bases and 4 bases, there was a span of 14 bases. CDR3 size: 14 residues. The V gene's germline CDR1 is SEHNR and CDR2 FQNEAQ (reference sequence). CDR3 in DNA: TGTGCCAGCAGCCCCCTGGGGGGCGGCTATGGCTACACCTTC. Translated, it gives CASSPLGGGYGYTF.

The chain has TRBV28 and TRBJ2-1, with 7 positions matching TRBD1. The CDR3 is 13 amino acids. Germline CDR1 reads MDHEN; CDR2 reads SYDVKM. V was pared by 4 bases and J by 6 bases, with 3 bases of the junction left unmatched. CDR3 nucleotide sequence: TGTGCCAGCAGTTCGGGACAGCTCAATGAGCAGTTCTTC. Its protein product is CASSSGQLNEQFF.

The genes are TRBV28 and TRBJ1-1; TRBD1 might be the D (6 bases). The CDR3 is made up of 13 amino acids. Per germline, CDR1 MDHEN and CDR2 SYDVKM. V lost 7 bases and J 11 bases, leaving 20 bases between the germline ends. The chain's CDR3 is CASTSVGGREAFF. In nucleotides, the CDR3 is TGTGCCAGCACCTCCGTGGGGGGGCGGGAGGCTTTCTTT.

Concerning this clone itself: The same CDR3 arises from other DNA sequences in this sample as well. This chain uses TRBV9 with TRBJ2-2; weak D call: TRBD1 (6 bases). V was pared by 4 bases and J by 4 bases, with 8 bases between. The CDR3 consists of 13 residues. From germline, CDR1 is SGDLS and CDR2 YYNGEE. For the CDR3, the DNA is TGTGCCAGCAGCATCAGGGGCACCGGGGAGCTGTTTTTT. Translation gives CASSIRGTGELFF.

The chain recombines TRBV6-6 with TRBJ1-1, with 7 bases identical to TRBD1. Germline V lookup: CDR1 MNHNY, CDR2 SVGAGI (reference sequence). V gave up 6 bases and J gave up 5 bases; unmatched junction bases: 9. CDR3 length: 14 residues. CDR3 nucleotides: TGTGCCAGCAGGATACGCAGGGGGGAAACTGAAGCTTTCTTT. This gives the protein CASRIRRGETEAFF.

V gene TRBV30 combines with J gene TRBJ1-5, with D uncertain. CDR1 GTSNPN and CDR2 SVGIG come from the germline V gene (reference sequence). The V end was cut by 2 bases, the J end by 5 bases, with 16 bases between. The CDR3 is 15 residues long. The CDR3 loop is CAWSYQRPRYQPQHF. The CDR3, as DNA: TGTGCCTGGAGTTACCAACGACCCCGTTATCAGCCCCAGCATTTT.

The chain has TRBV28 and TRBJ2-7, with a possible D match to TRBD2 (6 bases). The CDR3 is made up of 14 amino acids. Trimming pared 2 bases from V and 2 bases from J, leaving 10 bases between. The V gene's germline CDR1 is MDHEN and CDR2 SYDVKM. The CDR3 spells CASSLVAEAYEQYF. CDR3 sequence (DNA): TGTGCCAGCAGTTTAGTAGCGGAGGCCTACGAGCAGTACTTC.

This chain connects TRBV19 to TRBJ1-2; D not resolved. V shed 2 bases and J shed 4 bases, with 14 bases lying between them. This CDR3 comprises 15 residues. Germline CDR1 and CDR2: LNHDA and SQIVND (reference sequence). In DNA, the CDR3 is TGTGCCAGTAGTATACAGGCGGCCTCGACCTATGGCTACACCTTC. This codes for CASSIQAASTYGYTF.